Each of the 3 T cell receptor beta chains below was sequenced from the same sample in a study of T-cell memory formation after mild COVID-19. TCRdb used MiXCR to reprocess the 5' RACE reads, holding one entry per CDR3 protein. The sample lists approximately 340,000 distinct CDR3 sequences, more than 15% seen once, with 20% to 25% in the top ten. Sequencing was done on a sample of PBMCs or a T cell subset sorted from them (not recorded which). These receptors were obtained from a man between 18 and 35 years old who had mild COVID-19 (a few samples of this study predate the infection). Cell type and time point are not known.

The CDR3 bases are TGTGCTAGTGGTTTGCGAAGGGACCAGTACTTC. Protein sequence: CASGLRRDQYF. The chain carries TRBV12-5 and TRBJ2-5; D gene unclear. The V gene's germline CDR1 is LGHNT and CDR2 FRNRAP. The CDR3 length is 11 residues. The V end lost 2 bases, the J end lost 10 bases, and 8 bases lay between the germline ends.

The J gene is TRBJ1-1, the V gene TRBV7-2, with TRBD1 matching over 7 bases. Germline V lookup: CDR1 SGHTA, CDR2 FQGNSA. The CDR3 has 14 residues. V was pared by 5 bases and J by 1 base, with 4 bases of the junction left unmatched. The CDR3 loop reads CASSGGQPNTEAFF. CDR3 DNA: TGTGCCAGCAGCGGGGGACAGCCGAACACTGAAGCTTTCTTT.

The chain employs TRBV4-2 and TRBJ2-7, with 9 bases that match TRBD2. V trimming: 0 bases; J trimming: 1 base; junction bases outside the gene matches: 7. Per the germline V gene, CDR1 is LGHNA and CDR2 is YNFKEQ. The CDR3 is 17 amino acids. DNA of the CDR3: TGTGCCAGCAGCCAAGAGGCCTCTAGCGGGGTTTCCTACGAGCAGTACTTC. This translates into CASSQEASSGVSYEQYF.